This TCR beta chain was found in a study of blood T cell repertoires in COVID-19. On the study more broadly: Spain, Italy and the United States supplied samples that represented acute and convalescent COVID-19.

The CDR3 has 18 amino acids. The germline V gene has CDR1 SGDLS and CDR2 YYNGEE. With 3 bases removed from V and 0 bases from J, the gap between germline ends came to 18 bases. Using immunoSEQ multiplex PCR, the repertoire was profiled, and TCRdb retains in-frame clones only, with some absent. The data contain 42,000 or so clones, around 76% of them singletons. The sample comprised peripheral blood. The source is a man aged 80 or over with acute or convalescent COVID-19. The rearrangement uses TRBV9 and TRBJ2-2; possibly TRBD1 for D (6 bases). CDR3 loop: CASSAVGQWGANTGELFF. The CDR3 DNA follows: TGTGCCAGCAGCGCGGTCGGACAGTGGGGCGCGAACACCGGGGAGCTGTTTTTT.